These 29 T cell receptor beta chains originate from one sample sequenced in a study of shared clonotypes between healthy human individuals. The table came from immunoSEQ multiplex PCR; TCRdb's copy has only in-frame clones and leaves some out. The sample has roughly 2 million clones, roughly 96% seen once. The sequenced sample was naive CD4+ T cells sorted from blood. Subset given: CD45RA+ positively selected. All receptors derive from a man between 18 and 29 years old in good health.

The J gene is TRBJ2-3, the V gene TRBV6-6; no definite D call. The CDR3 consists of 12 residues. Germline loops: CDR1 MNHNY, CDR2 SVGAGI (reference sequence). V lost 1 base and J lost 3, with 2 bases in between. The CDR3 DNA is TGTGCCAGCAGTTACTGGACAGATACGCAGTATTTT. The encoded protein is CASSYWTDTQYF.

CDR3 sequence: CASSPEGGAGYGYTF. CDR3 bases: TGTGCCAGCAGCCCCGAAGGGGGGGCGGGCTATGGCTACACCTTC. The V call is TRBV2, the J call TRBJ1-2; D perhaps matches TRBD1 (6 bases). This CDR3 contains 15 residues. The V gene's germline CDR1 is SNHLY and CDR2 FYNNEI. With 6 bases removed from V and 4 bases from J, the gap between germline ends came to 18 bases.

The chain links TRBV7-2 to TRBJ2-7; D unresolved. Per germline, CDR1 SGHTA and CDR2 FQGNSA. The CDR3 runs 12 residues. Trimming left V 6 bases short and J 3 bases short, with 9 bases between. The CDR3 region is CASSTDNYEQYF. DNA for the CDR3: TGTGCCAGCAGTACAGACAACTACGAGCAGTACTTC.

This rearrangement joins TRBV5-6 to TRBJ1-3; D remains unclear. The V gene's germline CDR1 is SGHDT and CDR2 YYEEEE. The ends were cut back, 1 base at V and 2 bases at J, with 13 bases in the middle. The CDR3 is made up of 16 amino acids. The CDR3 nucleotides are TGTGCCAGCAGCTTGAAGTTAGGGATGGCTGGAAACACCATATATTTT. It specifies CASSLKLGMAGNTIYF.

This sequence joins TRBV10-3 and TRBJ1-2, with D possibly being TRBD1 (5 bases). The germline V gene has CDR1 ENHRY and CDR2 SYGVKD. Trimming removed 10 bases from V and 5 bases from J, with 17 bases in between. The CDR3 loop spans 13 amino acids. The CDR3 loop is CATSPGTGYGYTF. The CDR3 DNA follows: TGTGCCACAAGTCCGGGGACGGGATATGGCTACACCTTC.

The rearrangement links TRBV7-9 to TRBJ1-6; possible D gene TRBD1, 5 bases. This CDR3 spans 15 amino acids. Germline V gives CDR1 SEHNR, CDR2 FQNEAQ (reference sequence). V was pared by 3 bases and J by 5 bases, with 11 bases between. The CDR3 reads CASSFAGLDNSPLHF. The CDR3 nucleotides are TGTGCCAGCAGCTTCGCAGGGCTAGATAATTCACCCCTCCACTTT.

The CDR3: CASSLVGGTGGIGYTF. In DNA, the CDR3 is TGTGCCAGCAGTTTAGTCGGCGGGACAGGGGGTATTGGCTACACCTTC. The V and J genes are TRBV28 and TRBJ1-2; 11 bases match TRBD1. V shed 2 bases, J shed 7 bases, and the junction held 9 bases outside the gene matches. CDR3 size: 16 residues. Germline CDR1 MDHEN, CDR2 SYDVKM.

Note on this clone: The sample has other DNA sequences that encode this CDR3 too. Written as DNA, the CDR3 is TGTGCCAGCTCACCCCTGGGGGACACTGAAGCTTTCTTT. It yields the protein CASSPLGDTEAFF. J is TRBJ1-1 and V is TRBV18; D is possibly TRBD1 (5 bases). Trimming shortened V by 3 bases and J by 3 bases, and 8 bases separated the two germline ends. Germline V CDR1 and CDR2: KGHSH, LQKENI. The CDR3 covers 13 residues.

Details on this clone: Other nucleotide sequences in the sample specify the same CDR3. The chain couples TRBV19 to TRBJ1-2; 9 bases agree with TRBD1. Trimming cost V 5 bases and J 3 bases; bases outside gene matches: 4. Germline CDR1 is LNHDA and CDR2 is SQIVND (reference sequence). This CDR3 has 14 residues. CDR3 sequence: CASSPWTGDYGYTF. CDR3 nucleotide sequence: TGTGCCAGTAGTCCTTGGACAGGGGACTATGGCTACACCTTC.

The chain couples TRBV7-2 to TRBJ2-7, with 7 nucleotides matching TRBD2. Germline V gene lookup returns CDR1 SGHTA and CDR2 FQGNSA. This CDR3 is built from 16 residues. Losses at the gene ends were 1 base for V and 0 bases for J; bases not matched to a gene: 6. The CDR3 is CASSLGAWGGSYEQYF. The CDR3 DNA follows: TGTGCCAGCAGCTTAGGAGCGTGGGGGGGCTCCTACGAGCAGTACTTC.

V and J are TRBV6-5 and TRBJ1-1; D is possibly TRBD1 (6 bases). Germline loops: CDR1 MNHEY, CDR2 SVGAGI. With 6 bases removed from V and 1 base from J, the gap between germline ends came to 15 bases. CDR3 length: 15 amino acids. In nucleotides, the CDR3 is TGTGCCAGCAGAATCTCCGGGGGGCAGAACACTGAAGCTTTCTTT. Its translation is CASRISGGQNTEAFF.

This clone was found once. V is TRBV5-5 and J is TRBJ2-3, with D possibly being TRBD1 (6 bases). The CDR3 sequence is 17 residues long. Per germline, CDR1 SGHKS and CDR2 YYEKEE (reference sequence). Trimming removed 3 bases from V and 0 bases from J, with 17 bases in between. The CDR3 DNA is TGTGCCAGCAGCTCCGACAGGACATTCACTAGCACAGATACGCAGTATTTT. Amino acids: CASSSDRTFTSTDTQYF.

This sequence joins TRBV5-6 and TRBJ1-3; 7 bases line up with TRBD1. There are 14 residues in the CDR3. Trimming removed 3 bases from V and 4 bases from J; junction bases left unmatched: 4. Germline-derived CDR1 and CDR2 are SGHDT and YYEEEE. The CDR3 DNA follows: TGTGCCAGCAGCTCCCGGGACAGAGGAAACACCATATATTTT. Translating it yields CASSSRDRGNTIYF.

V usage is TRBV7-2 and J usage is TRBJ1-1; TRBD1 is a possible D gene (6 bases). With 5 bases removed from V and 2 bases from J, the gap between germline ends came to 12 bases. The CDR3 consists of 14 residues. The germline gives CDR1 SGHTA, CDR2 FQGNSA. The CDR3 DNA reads TGTGCCAGCAGCCCGGAGGGGGTTAACACTGAAGCTTTCTTT. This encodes CASSPEGVNTEAFF.

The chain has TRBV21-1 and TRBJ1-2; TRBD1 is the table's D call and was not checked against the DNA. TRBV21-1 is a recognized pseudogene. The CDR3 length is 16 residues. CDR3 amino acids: CASSSPGTGKDYGYTF. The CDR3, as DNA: TGTGCCAGCAGCAGTCCCGGGACAGGGAAGGACTATGGCTACACCTTC.

The CDR3 reads CASSPLTGGELFF. CDR3 sequence (DNA): TGTGCCAGCAGCCCCTTGACTGGGGGGGAGCTGTTTTTT. The rearrangement joins TRBV7-2 to TRBJ2-2, with D uncertain. CDR1 is SGHTA and CDR2 is FQGNSA in the germline V gene. The CDR3 contains 13 residues. With 5 bases removed from V and 8 bases from J, the gap between germline ends came to 12 bases.

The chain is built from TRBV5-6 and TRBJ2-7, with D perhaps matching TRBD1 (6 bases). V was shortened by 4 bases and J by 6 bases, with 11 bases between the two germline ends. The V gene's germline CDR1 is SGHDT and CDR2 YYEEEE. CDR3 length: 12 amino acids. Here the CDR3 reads CASSAGTIEQYF. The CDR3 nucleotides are TGTGCCAGCAGCGCCGGGACAATCGAGCAGTACTTC.

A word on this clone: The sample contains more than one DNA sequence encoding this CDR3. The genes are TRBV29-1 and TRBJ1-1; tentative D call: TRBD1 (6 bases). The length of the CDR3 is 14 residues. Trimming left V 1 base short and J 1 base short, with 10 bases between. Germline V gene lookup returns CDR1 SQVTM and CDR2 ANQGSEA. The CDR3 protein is CSVEVPGANTEAFF. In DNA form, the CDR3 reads TGCAGCGTTGAAGTCCCAGGGGCGAACACTGAAGCTTTCTTT.

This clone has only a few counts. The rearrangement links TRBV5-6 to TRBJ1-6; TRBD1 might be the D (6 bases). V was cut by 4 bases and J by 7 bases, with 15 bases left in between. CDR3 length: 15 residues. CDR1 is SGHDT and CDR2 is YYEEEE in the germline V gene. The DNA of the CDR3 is TGTGCCAGCAGCCCGAGGCAGGGGATCAATTCACCCCTCCACTTT. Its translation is CASSPRQGINSPLHF.

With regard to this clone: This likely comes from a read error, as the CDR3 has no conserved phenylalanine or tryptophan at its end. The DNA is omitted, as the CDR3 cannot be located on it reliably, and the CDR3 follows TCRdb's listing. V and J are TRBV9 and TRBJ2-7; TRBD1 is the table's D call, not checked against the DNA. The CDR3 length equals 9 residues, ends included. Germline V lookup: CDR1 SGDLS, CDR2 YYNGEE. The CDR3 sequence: CASNLPGGL.

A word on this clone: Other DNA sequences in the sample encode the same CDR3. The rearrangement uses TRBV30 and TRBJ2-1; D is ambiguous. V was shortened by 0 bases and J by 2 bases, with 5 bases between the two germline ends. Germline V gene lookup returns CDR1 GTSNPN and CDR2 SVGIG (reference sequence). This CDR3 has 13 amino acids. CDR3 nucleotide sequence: TGTGCCTGGAGTGTATGGACCTACAATGAGCAGTTCTTC. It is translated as CAWSVWTYNEQFF.

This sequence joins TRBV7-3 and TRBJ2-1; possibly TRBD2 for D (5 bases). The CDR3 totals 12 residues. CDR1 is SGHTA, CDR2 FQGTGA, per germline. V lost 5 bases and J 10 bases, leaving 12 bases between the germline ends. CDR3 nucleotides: TGTGCCAGCAGCACGAACAGCGGCGAGCAGTTCTTC. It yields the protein CASSTNSGEQFF.

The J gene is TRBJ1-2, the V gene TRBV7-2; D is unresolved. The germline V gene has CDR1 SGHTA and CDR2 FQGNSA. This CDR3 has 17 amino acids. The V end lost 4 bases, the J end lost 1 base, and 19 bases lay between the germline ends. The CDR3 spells CASSSGPGRFVNYGYTF. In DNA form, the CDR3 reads TGTGCCAGCAGCTCGGGCCCTGGCAGATTCGTTAACTATGGCTACACCTTC.

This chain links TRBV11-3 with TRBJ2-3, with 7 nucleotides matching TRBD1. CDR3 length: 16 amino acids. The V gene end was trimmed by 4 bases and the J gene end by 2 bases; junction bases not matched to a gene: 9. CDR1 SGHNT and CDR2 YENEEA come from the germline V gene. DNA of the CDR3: TGTGCCAGCAGCTCGCAGGGACAGTCCAACACAGATACGCAGTATTTT. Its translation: CASSSQGQSNTDTQYF.

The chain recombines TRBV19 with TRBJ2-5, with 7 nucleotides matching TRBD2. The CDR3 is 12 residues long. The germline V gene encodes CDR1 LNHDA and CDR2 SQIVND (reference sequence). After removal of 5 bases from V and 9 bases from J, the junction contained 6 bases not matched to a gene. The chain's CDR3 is CASSFAGEAQYF. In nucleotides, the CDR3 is TGTGCCAGTAGTTTCGCGGGGGAGGCCCAGTACTTC.

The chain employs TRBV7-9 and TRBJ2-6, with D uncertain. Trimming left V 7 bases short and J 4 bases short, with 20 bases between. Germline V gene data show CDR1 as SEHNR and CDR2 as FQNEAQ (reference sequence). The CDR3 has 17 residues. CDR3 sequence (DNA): TGTGCCAGCACCCTACGGTTTGGGGTTTCGGGGGCCAACGTCCTGACTTTC. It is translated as CASTLRFGVSGANVLTF.

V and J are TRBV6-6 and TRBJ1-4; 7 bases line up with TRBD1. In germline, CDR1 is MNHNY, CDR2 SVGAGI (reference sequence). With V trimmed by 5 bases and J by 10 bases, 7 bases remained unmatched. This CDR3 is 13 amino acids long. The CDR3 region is CASSIQTGRKLFF. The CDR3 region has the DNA TGTGCCAGCAGTATCCAGACAGGGCGAAAACTGTTTTTT.

The CDR3 DNA is TGTGCCAGCAGCTTCGGAGGAACGAACACTGAAGCTTTCTTT. As protein: CASSFGGTNTEAFF. The chain has TRBV7-9 and TRBJ1-1; D call uncertain. The V end lost 3 bases, the J end lost 1 base, and 9 bases lay between the germline ends. Germline CDR1 and CDR2: SEHNR and FQNEAQ (reference sequence). This CDR3 has 14 amino acids.

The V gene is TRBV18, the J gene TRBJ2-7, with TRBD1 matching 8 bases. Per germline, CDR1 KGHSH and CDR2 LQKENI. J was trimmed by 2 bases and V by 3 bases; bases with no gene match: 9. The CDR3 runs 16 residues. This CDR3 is CASSPGDRSIAYEQYF. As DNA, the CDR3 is TGTGCCAGCTCACCCGGGGACAGGTCAATAGCCTACGAGCAGTACTTC.